This T cell receptor beta chain derives from a study of blood T cell repertoires in COVID-19. About the study: Sources were T cells, B-cell-depleted T cells, or PBMCs; the material itself was cDNA or gDNA.

Produced via immunoSEQ multiplex PCR; TCRdb's table is partial and in-frame only. Of some 200,000 clones in the sample, more than 80% are singletons; the top ten hold roughly 8.2%. This receptor was identified in a woman aged 55 to 70 with acute or convalescent COVID-19. Specimen: peripheral blood.

The DNA for the CDR3 is TGTGCCAGCAGCTCCGGGTGGGAGGCCCGGCTGGACGAGCAGTACTTC. Its translation: CASSSGWEARLDEQYF. The chain is built from TRBV5-4 and TRBJ2-7; the D gene is possibly TRBD2 (6 bases). Germline CDR1 and CDR2: SGHNT and YYREEE (reference sequence). The CDR3 loop spans 16 amino acids. V was clipped by 3 bases and J by 5 bases, with 21 bases between them.